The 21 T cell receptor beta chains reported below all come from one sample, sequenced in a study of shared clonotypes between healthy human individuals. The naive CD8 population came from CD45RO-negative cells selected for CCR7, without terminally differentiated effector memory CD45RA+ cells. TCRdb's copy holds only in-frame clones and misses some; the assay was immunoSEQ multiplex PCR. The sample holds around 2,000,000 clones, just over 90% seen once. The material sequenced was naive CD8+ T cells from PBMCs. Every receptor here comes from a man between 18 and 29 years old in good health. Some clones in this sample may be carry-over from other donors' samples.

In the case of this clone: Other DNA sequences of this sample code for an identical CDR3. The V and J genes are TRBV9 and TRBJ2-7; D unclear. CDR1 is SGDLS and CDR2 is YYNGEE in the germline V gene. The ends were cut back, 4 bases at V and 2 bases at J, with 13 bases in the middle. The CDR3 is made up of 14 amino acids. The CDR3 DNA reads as TGTGCCAGCAGCCCTACGGACGGTGCCTACGAGCAGTACTTC. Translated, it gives CASSPTDGAYEQYF.

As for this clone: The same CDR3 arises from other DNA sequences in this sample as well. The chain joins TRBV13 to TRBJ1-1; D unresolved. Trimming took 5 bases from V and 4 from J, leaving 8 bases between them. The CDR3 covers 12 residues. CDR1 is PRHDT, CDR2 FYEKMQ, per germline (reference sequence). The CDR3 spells CASSPGGTEAFF. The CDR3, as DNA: TGTGCCAGCAGCCCGGGTGGCACTGAAGCTTTCTTT.

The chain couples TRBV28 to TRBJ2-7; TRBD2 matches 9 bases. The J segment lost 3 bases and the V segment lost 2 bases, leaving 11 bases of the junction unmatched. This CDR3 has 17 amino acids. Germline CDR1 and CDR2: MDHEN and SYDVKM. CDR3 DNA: TGTGCCAGCAGTTTAGGGACTAGCTTTACCCCCTACTACGAGCAGTACTTC. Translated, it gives CASSLGTSFTPYYEQYF.

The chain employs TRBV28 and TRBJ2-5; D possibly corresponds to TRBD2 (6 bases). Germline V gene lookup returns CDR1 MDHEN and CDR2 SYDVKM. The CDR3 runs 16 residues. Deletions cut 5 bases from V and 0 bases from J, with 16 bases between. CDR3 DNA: TGTGCCAGCAGTCACCCGGGACTCATGTACCAAGAGACCCAGTACTTC. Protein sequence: CASSHPGLMYQETQYF.

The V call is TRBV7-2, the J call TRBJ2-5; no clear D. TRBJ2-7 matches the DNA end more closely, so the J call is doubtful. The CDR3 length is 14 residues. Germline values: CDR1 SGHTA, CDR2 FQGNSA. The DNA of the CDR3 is TGTGCCAGCAGCTTACGGTCAGCACCCTACGAGCAGTACTTC. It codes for CASSLRSAPYEQYF.

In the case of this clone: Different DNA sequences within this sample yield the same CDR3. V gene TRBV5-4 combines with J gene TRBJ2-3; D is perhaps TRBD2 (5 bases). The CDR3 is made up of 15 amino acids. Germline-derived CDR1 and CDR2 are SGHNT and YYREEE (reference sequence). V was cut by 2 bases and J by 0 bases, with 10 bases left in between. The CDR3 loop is CASSFVGGSTDTQYF. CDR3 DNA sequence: TGTGCCAGCAGCTTTGTGGGCGGGAGCACAGATACGCAGTATTTT.

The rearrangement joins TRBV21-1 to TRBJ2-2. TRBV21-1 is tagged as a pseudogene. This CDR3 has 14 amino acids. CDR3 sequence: CASRSEDPTGELFF. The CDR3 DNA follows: TGTGCCAGCAGGAGTGAGGACCCTACCGGGGAGCTGTTTTTT.

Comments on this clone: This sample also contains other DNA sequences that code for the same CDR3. CDR3 in amino acids: CASSIVGTGELFF. For the CDR3, the DNA is TGTGCCAGTAGTATAGTTGGCACCGGGGAGCTGTTTTTT. The J gene is TRBJ2-2, the V gene TRBV19, with D unresolved. V was cut by 1 base and J by 4 bases, with 4 bases left in between. This CDR3 region has 13 residues. The germline CDR1 and CDR2 sequences are LNHDA and SQIVND (reference sequence). The full variable domain, completed using reference TRBV19 and TRBJ2-2, is DGGITQSPKYLFRKEGQNVTLSCEQNLNHDAMYWYRQDPGQGLRLIYYSQIVNDFQKGDIAEGYSVSREKKESFPLTVTSAQKNPTAFYLCASSIVGTGELFFGEGSRLTVL.

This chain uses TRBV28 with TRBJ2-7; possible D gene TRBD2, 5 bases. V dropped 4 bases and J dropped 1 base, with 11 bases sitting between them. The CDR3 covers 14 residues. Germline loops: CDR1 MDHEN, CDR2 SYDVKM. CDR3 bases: TGTGCCAGCAGTTCCGGACGGGGATCCTACGAGCAGTACTTC. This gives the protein CASSSGRGSYEQYF.

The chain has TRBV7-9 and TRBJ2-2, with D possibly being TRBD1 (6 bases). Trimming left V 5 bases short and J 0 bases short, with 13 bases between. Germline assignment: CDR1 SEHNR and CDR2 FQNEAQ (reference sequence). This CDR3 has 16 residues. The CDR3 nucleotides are TGTGCCAGCAGCCCGACTCGGACAGCGAACACCGGGGAGCTGTTTTTT. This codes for CASSPTRTANTGELFF.

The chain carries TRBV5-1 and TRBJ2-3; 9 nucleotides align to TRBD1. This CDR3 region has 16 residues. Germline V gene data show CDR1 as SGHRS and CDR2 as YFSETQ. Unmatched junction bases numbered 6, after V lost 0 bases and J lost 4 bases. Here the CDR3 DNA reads TGCGCCAGCAGCTTGGCGGACAGGGGACAGTCAGATACGCAGTATTTT. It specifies CASSLADRGQSDTQYF.

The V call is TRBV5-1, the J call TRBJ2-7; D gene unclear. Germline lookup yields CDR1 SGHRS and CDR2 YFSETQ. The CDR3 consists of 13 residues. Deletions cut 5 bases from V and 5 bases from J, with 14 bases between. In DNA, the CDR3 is TGCGCCAGCAGTGAGTCTATCACCCACGAGCAGTACTTC. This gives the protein CASSESITHEQYF.

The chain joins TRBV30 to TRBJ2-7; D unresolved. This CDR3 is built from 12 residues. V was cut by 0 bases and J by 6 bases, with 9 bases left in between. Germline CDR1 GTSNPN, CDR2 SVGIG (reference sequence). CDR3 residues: CAWSVGASEQYF. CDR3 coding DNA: TGTGCCTGGAGTGTAGGAGCCTCCGAGCAGTACTTC. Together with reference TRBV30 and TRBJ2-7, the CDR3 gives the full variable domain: SQTIHQWPATLVQPVGSPLSLECTVEGTSNPNLYWYRQAAGRGLQLLFYSVGIGQISSEVPQNLSASRPQDRQFILSSKKLLLSDSGFYLCAWSVGASEQYFGPGTRLTVT.

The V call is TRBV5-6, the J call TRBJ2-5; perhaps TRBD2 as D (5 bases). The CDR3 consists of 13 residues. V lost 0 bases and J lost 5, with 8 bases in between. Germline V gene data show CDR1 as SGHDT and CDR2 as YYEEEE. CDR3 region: CASSLAGSETQYF. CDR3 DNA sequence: TGTGCCAGCAGCTTGGCTGGGAGTGAGACCCAGTACTTC.

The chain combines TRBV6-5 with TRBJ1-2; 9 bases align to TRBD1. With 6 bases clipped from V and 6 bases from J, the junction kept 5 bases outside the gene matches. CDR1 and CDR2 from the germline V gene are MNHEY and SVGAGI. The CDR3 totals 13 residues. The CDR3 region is CASRDRGRDGYTF. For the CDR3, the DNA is TGTGCCAGCAGGGACAGGGGACGGGATGGCTACACCTTC.

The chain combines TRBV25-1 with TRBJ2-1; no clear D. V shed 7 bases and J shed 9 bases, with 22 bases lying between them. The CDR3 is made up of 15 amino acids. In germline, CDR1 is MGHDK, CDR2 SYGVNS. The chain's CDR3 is CASTPTFAANGEQFF. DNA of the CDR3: TGTGCCAGCACCCCCACCTTTGCCGCCAACGGTGAGCAGTTCTTC.

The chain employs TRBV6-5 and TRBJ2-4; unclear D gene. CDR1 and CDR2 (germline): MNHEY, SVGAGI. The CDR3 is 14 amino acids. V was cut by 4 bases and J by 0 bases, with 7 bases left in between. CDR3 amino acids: CASSSVLAKNIQYF. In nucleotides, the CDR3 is TGTGCCAGCAGTTCTGTCCTAGCCAAAAACATTCAGTACTTC.

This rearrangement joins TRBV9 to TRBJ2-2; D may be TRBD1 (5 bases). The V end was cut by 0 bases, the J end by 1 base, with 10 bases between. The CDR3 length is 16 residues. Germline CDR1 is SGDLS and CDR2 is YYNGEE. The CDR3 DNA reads TGTGCCAGCAGCGTAGAACAGGCCCTGAACACCGGGGAGCTGTTTTTT. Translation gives CASSVEQALNTGELFF.

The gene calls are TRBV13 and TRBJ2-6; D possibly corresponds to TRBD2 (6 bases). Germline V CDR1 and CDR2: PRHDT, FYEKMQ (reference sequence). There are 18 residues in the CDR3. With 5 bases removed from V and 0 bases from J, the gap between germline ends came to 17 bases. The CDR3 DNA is TGTGCCAGCAGCGGGAGGACACGGGGAGACTCTGGGGCCAACGTCCTGACTTTC. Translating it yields CASSGRTRGDSGANVLTF.

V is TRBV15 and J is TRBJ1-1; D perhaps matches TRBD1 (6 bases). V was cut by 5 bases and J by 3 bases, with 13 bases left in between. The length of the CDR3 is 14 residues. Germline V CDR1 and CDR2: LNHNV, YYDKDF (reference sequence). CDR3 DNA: TGTGCCACCAGCGAACGGGGGGCGGACACTGAAGCTTTCTTT. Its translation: CATSERGADTEAFF.

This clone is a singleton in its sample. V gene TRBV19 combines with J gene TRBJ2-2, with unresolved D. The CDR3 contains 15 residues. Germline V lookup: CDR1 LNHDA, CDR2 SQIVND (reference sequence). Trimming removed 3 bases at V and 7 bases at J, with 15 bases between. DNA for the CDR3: TGTGCCAGTAGTATGAGCAGGTCAGCCGGCGGGGAGCTGTTTTTT. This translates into CASSMSRSAGGELFF.